This T cell receptor beta chain was found in a study of early T cells in non-severe SARS-CoV-2 infection. Study-level information: RNA in bulk from unsorted whole blood was sequenced, and chains were unpaired. Whole-study results and caveats: CD4 and private specificities were missed by VDJdb matching, which favored anti-spike CD8 responses.

CDR1 is SGDLS and CDR2 is YYNGEE in the germline V gene. V gave up 0 bases and J gave up 4 bases, with 12 bases separating them. The CDR3 spans 15 residues. To note about this clonotype: As yet, its antigen is unknown.

Each cDNA molecule carried a unique molecular identifier. In TCRdb, the 5' RACE reads were re-called with MiXCR into one record per CDR3 protein. This table has 100,000 to 130,000 distinct CDR3 sequences, 11% appearing once. Sequencing was carried out using whole blood. The clonotype originates from an adult who was a healthcare worker with PCR-confirmed SARS-CoV-2 infection or an uninfected control (not recorded which). The chain is built from TRBV9 and TRBJ2-3; D gene uncertain. CDR3 nucleotide sequence: TGTGCCAGCAGCGTAGAATTTAGTTTGTCAGATACGCAGTATTTT. Protein product: CASSVEFSLSDTQYF.